The table lists the clone carrying this T cell receptor beta chain with a count of one. The antigen is undetermined. All the patients suffered relapse after autologous stem cell transplantation, and brentuximab vedotin exposure differed. From thawed PBMCs, magnetic negative selection was used to isolate the CD8+ T cells. This record comes from a study of PD-1 blockade in classical Hodgkin lymphoma. Study results and limitations: The study reported lower baseline TCR diversity in newly diagnosed patients than in healthy donors.

The protocol was immunoSEQ multiplex PCR, while the TCRdb copy is restricted to in-frame clones and leaves out a portion. The sample includes 2,000 or so clones, approximately 84% of them seen just once. This receptor was taken from a human donor with classical Hodgkin lymphoma. The sample consisted of CD8+ T cells from blood, taken at baseline.

DNA of the CDR3: TGTGCCAGTAGTATCTCCCTGAGGGAAATCAGACAGCCCCAGCATTTT. Protein product: CASSISLREIRQPQHF. This rearrangement joins TRBV19 to TRBJ1-5; D is ambiguous. CDR1 is LNHDA and CDR2 is SQIVND in the germline V gene (reference sequence). V dropped 3 bases and J dropped 7 bases, with 19 bases sitting between them. This CDR3 is 16 amino acids long.